The text below deals with one TCR beta chain. 60 Vbeta and 13 Jbeta primers were used in PCR. Here immunoSEQ multiplex PCR was the method, and the copy in TCRdb shows in-frame clones only, minus some. Of around 140,000 clones in the sample, about 84% were seen once. This record belongs to a study of cytomegalovirus exposure and HLA in healthy donors. This clonotype was sampled from a woman in her thirties or forties in good health and CMV-seropositive. The sample consisted of PBMCs.

CDR3 nucleotide sequence: TGCGCCAGCAGCTTGGGACCGGGACAGGGGGCGTACGAGCAGTACTTC. It yields the protein CASSLGPGQGAYEQYF. The chain couples TRBV5-1 to TRBJ2-7, with TRBD1 identical over 12 bases. CDR1 and CDR2 from the germline V gene are SGHRS and YFSETQ. Trimming took 0 bases from V and 4 from J; bases not matched to a gene: 5. The CDR3 runs to 16 residues.